These 23 T cell receptor beta chains were sequenced from one sample in a study of T cells in Graves' hyperthyroidism and ophthalmopathy. RNA transcripts were the template for amplifying TCR beta CDR3 regions. HTBI primers drove first-round RT-PCR of the TCR CDR3. A single record per CDR3 protein comes from TCRdb applying MiXCR to the multiplex PCR reads. The sample yields about 500,000 distinct CDR3 sequences, approximately 17% seen once. The sequenced sample was blood. These receptors came from a woman aged 18-29 years with Graves' ophthalmopathy.

This clonotype appeared many times. This chain links TRBV2 with TRBJ2-1, with 7 nucleotides matching TRBD1. V was clipped by 5 bases and J by 7 bases; unmatched bases: 14. This CDR3 is 16 amino acids long. Germline V lookup: CDR1 SNHLY, CDR2 FYNNEI. CDR3 coding DNA: TGTGCCAGCAGTACCCCGGATGAGGGGGCGCGGAATGAGCAGTTCTTC. This gives the protein CASSTPDEGARNEQFF.

There are a few counts of this clonotype. CDR3 DNA sequence: TGTGCCAGCACTAAAGACCTTAATCAGCCCCAGCATTTT. It encodes CASTKDLNQPQHF. The J gene is TRBJ1-5, the V gene TRBV12-3 or TRBV12-4; D unresolved. The ends were cut back, 7 bases at V and 4 bases at J, with 11 bases in the middle. CDR3 length: 13 amino acids.

This chain joins TRBV10-2 and TRBJ1-2, with TRBD1 as a possible D gene (6 bases). V lost 0 bases and J lost 1, with 9 bases in between. Germline loops: CDR1 WSHSY, CDR2 SAAADI. This CDR3 is 15 amino acids long. DNA of the CDR3: TGCGCCAGCAGTGAGTCGGGGGGGCGTAACTATGGCTACACCTTC. Protein sequence: CASSESGGRNYGYTF.

This clonotype was recorded at least ten times. The chain recombines TRBV30 with TRBJ1-5, with D hard to call. The germline gives CDR1 GTSNPN, CDR2 SVGIG (reference sequence). CDR3 length equals 13 residues. Trimming took off 1 base at V and 6 bases at J, with 10 bases between the two ends. CDR3 amino acids: CAWSGVGGQPQHF. The CDR3 DNA sequence: TGTGCCTGGAGTGGGGTGGGCGGTCAGCCCCAGCATTTT. Full variable domain (rest looked up from reference TRBV30 and TRBJ1-5): SQTIHQWPATLVQPVGSPLSLECTVEGTSNPNLYWYRQAAGRGLQLLFYSVGIGQISSEVPQNLSASRPQDRQFILSSKKLLLSDSGFYLCAWSGVGGQPQHFGDGTRLSIL.

The genes are TRBV20-1 and TRBJ1-2, with 10 bases that match TRBD1. Germline CDR1 is DFQATT and CDR2 is SNEGSKA (reference sequence). The V segment lost 6 bases and the J segment 8 bases; nucleotides outside the gene matches: 12. This CDR3 is built from 14 residues. As DNA, the CDR3 is TGCAGTGCCGGGAGGGGGACAGGGGCTGTGGGCTACACCTTC. It translates to CSAGRGTGAVGYTF.

This clonotype was detected many times. The chain links TRBV30 to TRBJ1-3, with a possible D match to TRBD1 (5 bases). V shed 8 bases and J shed 0 bases, with 11 bases lying between them. CDR1 is GTSNPN and CDR2 is SVGIG in the germline V gene (reference sequence). This CDR3 is 13 amino acids long. This chain's CDR3 is CAGTVLSGNTIYF. The CDR3 DNA is TGTGCCGGGACCGTCCTCTCTGGAAACACCATATATTTT.

Note on this clonotype: One base away lies a much larger clone, so this may be a sequencing read error. The chain has TRBV9 and TRBJ2-7, with 13 bases aligning to TRBD2. Trimming removed 0 bases from V and 7 bases from J; junction bases left unmatched: 4. The CDR3 runs 15 residues. The germline gives CDR1 SGDLS, CDR2 YYNGEE. Here the CDR3 DNA reads TGTGCCAGCAGCGTAGAACTAGCGGGAGGGTATGAGCAGTACTTC. It translates to CASSVELAGGYEQYF.

In nucleotides, the CDR3 is TGCAGTGCTAGAGGTATACTAGGCTCCTACGAGCAGTACTTC. As protein: CSARGILGSYEQYF. The rearrangement joins TRBV20-1 to TRBJ2-7, with D possibly being TRBD2 (5 bases). The germline gives CDR1 DFQATT, CDR2 SNEGSKA (reference sequence). CDR3 length equals 14 residues. V was cut by 1 base and J by 0 bases, with 10 bases left in between.

This clonotype was counted many times. The chain is built from TRBV6-2 or TRBV6-3 and TRBJ2-7; 10 positions agree with TRBD1. CDR1 is MNHEY, CDR2 SVGEGT, per germline. V was pared by 5 bases and J by 3 bases, with 10 bases of the junction left unmatched. There are 16 residues in the CDR3. The CDR3 DNA reads TGTGCCAGCAGTCCAATTCGGGACAGGGGCGGCTACGAGCAGTACTTC. It yields the protein CASSPIRDRGGYEQYF.

As concerns this clonotype: Compared with germline, one end of the junction differs, possibly owing to a read error. The chain recombines TRBV11-2 with TRBJ2-7, with D unresolved. Looked up from germline, CDR1 is SGHAT and CDR2 is FQNNGV. This CDR3 region has 15 residues. CDR3 residues: CASSLDAFWAYEQYF. The CDR3 DNA sequence: TGCGCCAGCAGCTTGGACGCTTTTTGGGCTTACGAGCAGTACTTC.

Ten or more counts support this clonotype. This chain links TRBV12-3 or TRBV12-4 with TRBJ1-1, with a tentative D call TRBD1 (5 bases). This CDR3 has 12 residues. V was shortened by 6 bases and J by 7 bases, with 12 bases between the two germline ends. The CDR3 spells CASRPRVGEAFF. CDR3 sequence (DNA): TGTGCCAGCAGACCCAGGGTGGGTGAAGCTTTCTTT.

This clonotype was recorded many times. J is TRBJ1-1 and V is TRBV2, with 9 bases aligning to TRBD1. This CDR3 has 14 amino acids. J gave up 1 base and V 6 bases, and 3 bases lay outside the gene matches. Germline V gene lookup returns CDR1 SNHLY and CDR2 FYNNEI. The CDR3 DNA is TGTGCCAGCAGGGAGACAGGGGGGAACACTGAAGCTTTCTTT. Its protein is CASRETGGNTEAFF.

This clonotype was observed many times. The V call is TRBV28, the J call TRBJ1-2; weak D call: TRBD1 (5 bases). The CDR3 has 16 amino acids. Looked up from germline, CDR1 is MDHEN and CDR2 is SYDVKM. V was pared by 5 bases and J by 4 bases, with 20 bases between. CDR3 loop: CASSPISDSPPYGYTF. CDR3 DNA sequence: TGTGCCAGCAGTCCGATATCCGACAGCCCTCCCTATGGCTACACCTTC.

This clonotype was seen more than once but under ten times. V and J are TRBV7-8 and TRBJ2-5; possibly TRBD2 for D (6 bases). The CDR3 covers 13 residues. Germline V gene data show CDR1 as SGHVS and CDR2 as FQNEAQ. Trimming took off 5 bases at V and 3 bases at J, with 10 bases between the two ends. The CDR3 coding sequence is TGTGCCAGCAGCGTGGGAGGCGAAGAGACCCAGTACTTC. It translates to CASSVGGEETQYF.

This clonotype was detected ten times or more. The chain employs TRBV4-1 and TRBJ2-1, with TRBD1 identical over 9 bases. Unmatched junction bases numbered 10, after V lost 3 bases and J lost 7 bases. CDR1 MGHRA and CDR2 YSYEKL come from the germline V gene. The CDR3 spans 16 residues. The chain's CDR3 is CASSQTGTGIVNEQFF. The CDR3 DNA is TGCGCCAGCAGCCAGACCGGGACAGGGATCGTTAATGAGCAGTTCTTC.

A single count supports this clonotype. This chain links TRBV29-1 with TRBJ1-2; D ambiguous. Deletions cut 0 bases from V and 4 bases from J, with 9 bases between. CDR1 SQVTM and CDR2 ANQGSEA come from the germline V gene. The CDR3 contains 13 residues. The CDR3 loop reads CSVEETRAYGYTF. DNA of the CDR3: TGCAGCGTTGAAGAAACTAGAGCCTATGGCTACACCTTC.

This clonotype was recorded at least ten times. The chain employs TRBV20-1 and TRBJ2-5, with D uncertain. The CDR3 is 13 amino acids. The germline V and J ends were trimmed by 3 bases and 5 bases, with 13 bases remaining between them. CDR1 is DFQATT and CDR2 is SNEGSKA in the germline V gene (reference sequence). CDR3 coding DNA: TGCAGTGCTAGGAACGGGCCGACGGAGACCCAGTACTTC. It yields the protein CSARNGPTETQYF.

This clonotype was seen more than once but under ten times. The J gene is TRBJ1-1, the V gene TRBV4-3; the D gene is possibly TRBD1 (5 bases). Germline values: CDR1 LGHNA, CDR2 YSLEER. V was cut by 0 bases and J by 0 bases, with 8 bases left in between. This CDR3 is built from 15 residues. The CDR3 region is CASSQERDLNTEAFF. The CDR3 nucleotides read TGCGCCAGCAGCCAAGAGAGGGACCTGAACACTGAAGCTTTCTTT.

The table lists this clonotype with many counts. V and J are TRBV2 and TRBJ2-5; either TRBD1 or TRBD2 may fit D (5 bases each). From germline, CDR1 is SNHLY and CDR2 FYNNEI. The CDR3 spans 12 residues. V lost 11 bases to trimming and J lost 7 bases, with 17 bases between them. The CDR3 loop is CAGNGGAGTQYF. Here the CDR3 DNA reads TGTGCCGGGAATGGGGGTGCAGGGACCCAGTACTTC.

This chain connects TRBV6-1 to TRBJ2-2; 9 bases match TRBD1. V lost 6 bases, J lost 7 bases, and 9 bases stayed unmatched. This CDR3 has 15 residues. CDR1 is MNHNS, CDR2 SASEGT, per germline. The CDR3, as DNA: TGTGCCAGCAGGGGGAACAGGGGGCGGGACGGGGAGCTGTTTTTT. Its protein product is CASRGNRGRDGELFF.

Turning to this clonotype: Its ends do not fully match the called genes, so a read error is possible. V gene TRBV4-3 combines with J gene TRBJ2-7, with TRBD1 matching over 9 bases. The CDR3 runs to 14 residues. CDR1 and CDR2 from the germline V gene are LGHNA and YSLEER. For the CDR3, the DNA is TGCACCAGCAGCCTGGGACAGGGAGGCTACGAGCAGTACTTC. Translating it yields CTSSLGQGGYEQYF.

The J gene is TRBJ2-1, the V gene TRBV9; TRBD1 aligns across 9 bases. Trimming at V came to 5 bases and at J to 2 bases, leaving 11 bases not matched to a gene. In germline, CDR1 is SGDLS, CDR2 YYNGEE. The CDR3 has 17 residues. The CDR3, as DNA: TGTGCCAGCAGTCAGACTATCGGACAGGGGCCCTACAATGAGCAGTTCTTC. Translating it yields CASSQTIGQGPYNEQFF.

This chain joins TRBV5-6 and TRBJ1-6, with 7 bases identical to TRBD1. Trimming removed 3 bases from V and 3 bases from J; junction bases left unmatched: 3. The germline gives CDR1 SGHDT, CDR2 YYEEEE. This CDR3 contains 15 residues. CDR3 loop: CASSYRDSYNSPLHF. The CDR3 coding sequence is TGTGCCAGCAGCTACCGGGACAGCTATAATTCACCCCTCCACTTT.